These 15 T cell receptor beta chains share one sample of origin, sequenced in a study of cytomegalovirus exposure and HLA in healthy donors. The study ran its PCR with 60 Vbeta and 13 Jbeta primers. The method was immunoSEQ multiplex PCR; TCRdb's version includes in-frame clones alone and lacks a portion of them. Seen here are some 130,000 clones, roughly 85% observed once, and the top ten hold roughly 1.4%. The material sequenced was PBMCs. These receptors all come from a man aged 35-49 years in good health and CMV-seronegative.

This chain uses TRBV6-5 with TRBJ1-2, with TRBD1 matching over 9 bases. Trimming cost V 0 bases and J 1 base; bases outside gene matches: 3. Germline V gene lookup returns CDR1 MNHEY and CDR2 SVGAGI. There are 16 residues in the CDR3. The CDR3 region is CASSYSRDRVNYGYTF. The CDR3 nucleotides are TGTGCCAGCAGTTACTCGAGGGACAGGGTTAACTATGGCTACACCTTC.

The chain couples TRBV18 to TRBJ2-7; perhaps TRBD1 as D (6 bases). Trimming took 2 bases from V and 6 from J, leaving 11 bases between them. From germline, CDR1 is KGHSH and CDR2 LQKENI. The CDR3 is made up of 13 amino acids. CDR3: CASSPRTEGEQYF. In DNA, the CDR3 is TGTGCCAGCTCACCAAGGACAGAAGGCGAGCAGTACTTC. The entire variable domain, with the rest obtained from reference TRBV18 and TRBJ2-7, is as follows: NAGVMQNPRHLVRRRGQEARLRCSPMKGHSHVYWYRQLPEEGLKFMVYLQKENIIDESGMPKERFSAEFPKEGPSILRIQQVVRGDSAAYFCASSPRTEGEQYFGPGTRLTVT.

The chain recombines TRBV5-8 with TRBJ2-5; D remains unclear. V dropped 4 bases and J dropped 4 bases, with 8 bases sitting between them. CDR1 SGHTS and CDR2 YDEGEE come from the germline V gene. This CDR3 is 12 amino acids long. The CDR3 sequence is CASSPRGETQYF. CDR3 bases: TGTGCCAGCAGCCCTAGAGGAGAGACCCAGTACTTC. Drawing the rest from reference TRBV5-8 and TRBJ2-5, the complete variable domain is EAGVTQSPTHLIKTRGQQATLRCSPISGHTSVYWYQQALGLGLQFLLWYDEGEERNRGNFPPRFSGRQFPNYSSELNVNALELEDSALYLCASSPRGETQYFGPGTRLLVL.

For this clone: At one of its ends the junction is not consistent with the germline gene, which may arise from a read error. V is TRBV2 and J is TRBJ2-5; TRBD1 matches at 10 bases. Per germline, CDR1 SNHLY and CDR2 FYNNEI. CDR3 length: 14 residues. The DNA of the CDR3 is TGTGCCAGCAGTGCCGGGACAGGGGCAGAGGCCCAGTACTTC. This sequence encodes CASSAGTGAEAQYF.

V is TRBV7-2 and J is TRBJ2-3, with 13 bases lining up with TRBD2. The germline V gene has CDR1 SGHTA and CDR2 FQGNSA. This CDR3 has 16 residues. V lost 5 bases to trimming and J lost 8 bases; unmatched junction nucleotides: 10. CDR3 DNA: TGTGCCAGCAGCCCCGCGGGACTAGCGGGGAGGAGTACGCAGTATTTT. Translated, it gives CASSPAGLAGRSTQYF.

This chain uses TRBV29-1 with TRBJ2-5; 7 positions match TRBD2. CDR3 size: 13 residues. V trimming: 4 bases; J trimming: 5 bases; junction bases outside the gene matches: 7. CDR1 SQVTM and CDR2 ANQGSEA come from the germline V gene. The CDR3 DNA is TGCAGCGTTGGGGGAGGGAGCGGGGAGACCCAGTACTTC. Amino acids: CSVGGGSGETQYF.

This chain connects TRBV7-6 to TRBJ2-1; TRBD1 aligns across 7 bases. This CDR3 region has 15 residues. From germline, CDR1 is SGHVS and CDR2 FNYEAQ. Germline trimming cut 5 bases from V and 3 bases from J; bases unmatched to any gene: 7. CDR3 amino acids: CASSAYRGVYNEQFF. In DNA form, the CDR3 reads TGTGCCAGCAGCGCCTACAGGGGTGTCTACAATGAGCAGTTCTTC. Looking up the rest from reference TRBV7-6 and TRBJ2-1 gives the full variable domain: GAGVSQSPRYKVTKRGQDVALRCDPISGHVSLYWYRQALGQGPEFLTYFNYEAQQDKSGLPNDRFSAERPEGSISTLTIQRTEQRDSAMYRCASSAYRGVYNEQFFGPGTRLTVL.

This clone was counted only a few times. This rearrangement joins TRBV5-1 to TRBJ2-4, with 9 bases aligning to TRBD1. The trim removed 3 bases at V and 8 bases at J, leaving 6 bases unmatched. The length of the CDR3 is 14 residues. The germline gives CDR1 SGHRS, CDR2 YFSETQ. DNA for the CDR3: TGCGCCAGCAGCTCCCCCGACAGGGGGTACATTCAGTACTTC. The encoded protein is CASSSPDRGYIQYF.

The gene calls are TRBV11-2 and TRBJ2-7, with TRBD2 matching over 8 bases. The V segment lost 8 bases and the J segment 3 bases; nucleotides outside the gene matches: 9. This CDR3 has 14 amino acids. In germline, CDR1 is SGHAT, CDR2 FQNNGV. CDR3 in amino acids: CASCQSGGSYEQYF. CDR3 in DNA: TGTGCCAGCTGTCAAAGCGGGGGCAGCTACGAGCAGTACTTC.

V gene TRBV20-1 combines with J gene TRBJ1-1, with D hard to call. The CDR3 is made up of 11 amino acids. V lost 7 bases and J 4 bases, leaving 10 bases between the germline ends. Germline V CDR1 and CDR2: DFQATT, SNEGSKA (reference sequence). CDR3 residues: CSVPGGTEAFF. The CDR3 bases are TGCAGTGTCCCGGGAGGCACTGAAGCTTTCTTT.

For the CDR3, the DNA is TGTGCCAGCAGTCGGGAGCGGGACCACGAGCAGTACTTC. Translated: CASSRERDHEQYF. The V gene is TRBV2, the J gene TRBJ2-7; 7 bases agree with TRBD2. V shed 5 bases and J 5 bases; nucleotides not matched to a gene: 6. Germline loops: CDR1 SNHLY, CDR2 FYNNEI. The CDR3 is 13 residues long.

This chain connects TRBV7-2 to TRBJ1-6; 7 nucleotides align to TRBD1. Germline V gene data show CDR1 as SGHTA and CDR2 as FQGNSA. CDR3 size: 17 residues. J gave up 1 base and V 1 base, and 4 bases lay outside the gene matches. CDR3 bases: TGTGCCAGCAGCTTAGTGGGACAGTTATCCTATAATTCACCCCTCCACTTT. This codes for CASSLVGQLSYNSPLHF.

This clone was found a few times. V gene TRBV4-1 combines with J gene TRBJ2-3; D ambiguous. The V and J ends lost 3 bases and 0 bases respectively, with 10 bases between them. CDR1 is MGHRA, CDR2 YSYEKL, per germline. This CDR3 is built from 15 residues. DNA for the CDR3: TGCGCCAGCAGCCAGAGGCCCCTGAGCACAGATACGCAGTATTTT. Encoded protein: CASSQRPLSTDTQYF.

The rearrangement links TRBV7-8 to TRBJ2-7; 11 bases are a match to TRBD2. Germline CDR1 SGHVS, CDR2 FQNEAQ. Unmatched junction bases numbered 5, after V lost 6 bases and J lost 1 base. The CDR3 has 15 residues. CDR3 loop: CASRARLAGSYEQYF. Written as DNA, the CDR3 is TGTGCCAGCAGAGCGAGACTAGCGGGATCCTACGAGCAGTACTTC. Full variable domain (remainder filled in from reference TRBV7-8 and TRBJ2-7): GAGVSQSPRYKVAKRGQDVALRCDPISGHVSLFWYQQALGQGPEFLTYFQNEAQLDKSGLPSDRFFAERPEGSVSTLKIQRTQQEDSAVYLCASRARLAGSYEQYFGPGTRLTVT.

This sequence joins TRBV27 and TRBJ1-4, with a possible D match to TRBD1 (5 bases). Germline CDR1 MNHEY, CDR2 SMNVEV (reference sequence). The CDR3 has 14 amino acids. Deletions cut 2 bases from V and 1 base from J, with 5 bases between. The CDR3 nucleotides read TGTGCCAGCAGTTTAAGGGGAACTAATGAAAAACTGTTTTTT. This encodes CASSLRGTNEKLFF.